These 3 T cell receptor beta chains originate from one sample sequenced in a study of T-cell reconstitution after alpha-beta-depleted transplantation in children. A TCRbeta library incorporating unique molecular identifiers was prepared. TCRdb reprocessed the PCR reads with MiXCR, giving one entry per CDR3 protein. Among about 480,000 distinct CDR3 sequences listed, about an eighth were seen once. The material was PBMCs from the stem cell graft donor, obtained from the stem cell graft. These receptors originate from a human donor who donated a stem cell graft to a child with combined immunodeficiency.

The rearrangement links TRBV4-2 to TRBJ1-3; no clear D. Trimming left V 1 base short and J 0 bases short, with 13 bases between. The length of the CDR3 is 17 residues. CDR1 and CDR2 (germline): LGHNA, YNFKEQ. For the CDR3, the DNA is TGTGCCAGCAGCCAAGTGCAGGTCCTACACTCTGGAAACACCATATATTTT. The encoded protein is CASSQVQVLHSGNTIYF.

In its sample, this clonotype was seen a few times. The gene calls are TRBV3-1 and TRBJ1-2; D perhaps matches TRBD1 (5 bases). Trimming shortened V by 0 bases and J by 6 bases, and 11 bases separated the two germline ends. From germline, CDR1 is LGHDT and CDR2 YNNKEL (reference sequence). CDR3 length equals 14 residues. The CDR3 region is CASSQDLGGDGYTF. The CDR3 coding sequence is TGTGCCAGCAGCCAAGATCTGGGGGGAGATGGCTACACCTTC.

This clonotype appeared a few times. This chain uses TRBV5-1 with TRBJ2-7; D remains unclear. The CDR3 runs to 18 residues. The V end lost 5 bases, the J end lost 0 bases, and 24 bases lay between the germline ends. Germline CDR1 and CDR2: SGHRS and YFSETQ. CDR3 sequence (DNA): TGCGCCAGCAGTCCCGCTGCTGCTTTCGAGGCTAACTCCTACGAGCAGTACTTC. It codes for CASSPAAAFEANSYEQYF.